These T cell receptor beta chains were read from a single sample in a study of shared clonotypes between healthy human individuals. Repertoires were generated with immunoSEQ multiplex PCR, while TCRdb's copy carries only in-frame clones and drops some. This sample has just over 2,000,000 clones, with approximately 94% found just once. Sample: naive CD8+ T cells sorted from blood. Every receptor here comes from a man between 18 and 29 years old in good health. The CDR3 runs from the conserved cysteine through the conserved F or W.

TRBV27,CASSQGDQPQHF
TRBV7-2,CASSTGVTSPLHF
TRBV19,CASSAGSNQPQHF
TRBV10-2,CASMYSEGNEQFF
TRBV4-1,CASSQVGNEVEQFF
TRBV5-6,CASSRRDLSYEQYF
TRBV19,CASSPRYQETQYF
TRBV9,CASSDNLQGTGNTIYF
TRBV27,CATRGGPYEQYF
TRBV5-1,CASSLVSGGYNEQFF
TRBV11-2,CASSSEESYNEQFF
TRBV29-1,CSVESWDRDGYTF
TRBV29-1,CSVEKNIETTTEAFF
TRBV4-1,CASSPWGEIEAFF
TRBV25-1,CASSEMGTSRGETQYF
TRBV4-1,CASSQGDGTGELFF
TRBV14,CASSPRTGGSDEQYF
TRBV28,CATRQSAGEQYF
TRBV7-2,CASSFVDEGTDTQYF
TRBV5-6,CASSVGTGIGGYTF
TRBV28,CASSFRLATDTQYF
TRBV7-9,CASSPHGREGTDTQYF
TRBV9,CASSVGGGGYEQYF
TRBV5-4,CASSPPEGAGTDTQYF
TRBV6-4,CASSDSIEGQGNSPLHF
TRBV29-1,CSTRASGYEQYF
TRBV7-9,CASSSISSTDIQETQYF
TRBV28,CASTGTSGGARSYEQYF
TRBV10-3,CAISVRYEQYF
TRBV29-1,CSARTGDTYEQYF
TRBV27,CASSLTTGTGAYEQYF
TRBV9,CASSVAGDNYEQYF
TRBV13,CASSSALAGDSADTQYF
TRBV7-2,CASSPGWGDPLEQYF
TRBV6-6,CASSSTGGSGNTIYF
TRBV4-1,CASSLRRERVNEKLFF
TRBV10-3,CAISPTETYEQYF
TRBV13,CASSSQQAWETQYF
TRBV11-2,CASSFGSYNSPLHF
TRBV7-8,CASSLLSIAGANVLTF
TRBV11-2,CASSSGLAGVETQYF
TRBV25-1,CASSGLSSGNTIYF
TRBV5-1,CASSYGTAYEQYF
TRBV7-2,CASSPGEREVFF
TRBV15,CATSPEGGLNEKLFF
TRBV6-6,CASARLAEDTQYF
TRBV9,CASSGNTIYF
TRBV10-1,CASSESNRDEQYF
TRBV5-6,CASNGQGDTDTQYF
TRBV6-1,CASKMTSGGWEQFF
TRBV28,CASRDTGGFAEAFF
TRBV29-1,CSVPKPQSSTDTQYF